This entry features one TCR beta chain sequence. What it recognizes is unknown. Sequencing was done on patients that had shown CD8+CD57+ cell expansion by flow cytometry. Genomic DNA served as template for TCR beta VDJ and CDR3 profiling. TCRdb used MiXCR to reprocess the reads, holding one entry per CDR3 protein. There are some 170,000 distinct CDR3 sequences in the sample; around half occur only once, and more than 0.95% lies in the top ten. This specimen comes from a study of CD8+CD57+ T cells in acquired aplastic anemia. General study findings and limits: Patients showed no significant difference from controls in CD8+ Simpson's diversity.

CDR3 length: 16 residues. Germline lookup yields CDR1 SGHTA and CDR2 FQGNSA. V dropped 0 bases and J dropped 4; count of bases not matched to a gene: 6. This chain connects TRBV7-2 to TRBJ2-7; 10 bases are a match to TRBD2. This receptor was obtained from a human donor with aplastic anemia. Sequenced input: sorted CD4+, CD8+, or CD8+CD57+ T cells (not recorded which) from PBMCs. The CDR3 nucleotides are TGTGCCAGCAGCTTAGCTCCGGCTAGCGGGGGATACGAGCAGTACTTC. Amino acid sequence: CASSLAPASGGYEQYF.